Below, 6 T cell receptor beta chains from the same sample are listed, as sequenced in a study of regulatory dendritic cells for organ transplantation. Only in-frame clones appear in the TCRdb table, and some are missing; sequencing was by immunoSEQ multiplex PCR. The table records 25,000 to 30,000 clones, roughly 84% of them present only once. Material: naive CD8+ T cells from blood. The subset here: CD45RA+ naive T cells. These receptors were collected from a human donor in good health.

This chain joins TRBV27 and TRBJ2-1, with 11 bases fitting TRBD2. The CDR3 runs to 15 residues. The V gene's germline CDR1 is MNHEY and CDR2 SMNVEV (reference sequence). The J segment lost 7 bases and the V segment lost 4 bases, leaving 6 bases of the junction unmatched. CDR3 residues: CASSSLAGGGNEQFF. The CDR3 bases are TGTGCCAGCAGTTCCCTAGCGGGGGGTGGTAATGAGCAGTTCTTC.

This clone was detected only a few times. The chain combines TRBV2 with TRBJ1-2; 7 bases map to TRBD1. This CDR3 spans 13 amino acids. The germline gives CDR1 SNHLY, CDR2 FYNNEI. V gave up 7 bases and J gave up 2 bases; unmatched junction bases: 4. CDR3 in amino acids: CASITGVNYGYTF. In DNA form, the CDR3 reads TGTGCCAGCATTACAGGGGTAAACTATGGCTACACCTTC.

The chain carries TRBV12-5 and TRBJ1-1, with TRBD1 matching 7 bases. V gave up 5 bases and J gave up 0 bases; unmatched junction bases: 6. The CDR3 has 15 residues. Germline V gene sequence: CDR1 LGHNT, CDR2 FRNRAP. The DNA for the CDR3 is TGTGCTAGTGGTCTCTGGACAGGCATGAACACTGAAGCTTTCTTT. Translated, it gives CASGLWTGMNTEAFF.

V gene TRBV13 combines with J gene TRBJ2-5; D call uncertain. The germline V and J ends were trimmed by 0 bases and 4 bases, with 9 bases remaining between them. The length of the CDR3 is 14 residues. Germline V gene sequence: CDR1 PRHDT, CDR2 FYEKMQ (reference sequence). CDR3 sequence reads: CASSLGLVGETQYF. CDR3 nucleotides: TGTGCCAGCAGCTTAGGGCTAGTGGGAGAGACCCAGTACTTC.

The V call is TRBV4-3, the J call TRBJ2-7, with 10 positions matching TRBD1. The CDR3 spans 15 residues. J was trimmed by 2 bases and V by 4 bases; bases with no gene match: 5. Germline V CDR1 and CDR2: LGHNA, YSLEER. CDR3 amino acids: CASSRDRGLPYEQYF. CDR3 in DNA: TGCGCCAGCAGCCGTGACAGGGGGCTCCCCTACGAGCAGTACTTC.

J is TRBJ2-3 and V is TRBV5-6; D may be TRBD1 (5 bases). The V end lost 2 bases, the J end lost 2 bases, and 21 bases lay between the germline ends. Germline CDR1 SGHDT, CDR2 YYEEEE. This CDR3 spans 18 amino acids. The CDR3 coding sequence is TGTGCCAGCAGCTTTGGGATCGACAGATTATCCATCACAGATACGCAGTATTTT. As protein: CASSFGIDRLSITDTQYF.